These 29 T cell receptor beta chains originate from one sample sequenced in a study of CD8+ T cells in alopecia areata. The authors extracted RNA and reverse transcribed it into cDNA as the sequencing template. Assay used: immunoSEQ multiplex PCR; TCRdb lists only in-frame clones, some missing. Of 110,000 or so clones in the sample, 35% to 40% were seen once. The specimen was CD4+ T cells sorted from blood. These TCRs come from a human donor with alopecia areata.

The chain recombines TRBV19 with TRBJ2-3; 7 bases are a match to TRBD1. CDR3 length equals 14 residues. Germline CDR1 LNHDA, CDR2 SQIVND (reference sequence). Trimming at V came to 7 bases and at J to 1 base, leaving 5 bases not matched to a gene. The chain's CDR3 is CASTDRKGTDTQYF. In DNA, the CDR3 is TGTGCCAGTACGGACAGGAAGGGCACAGATACGCAGTATTTT.

This clone came up once. V is TRBV15 and J is TRBJ2-5; D assignment may be TRBD1 or TRBD2 (5 bases each). Germline V gene lookup returns CDR1 LNHNV and CDR2 YYDKDF (reference sequence). The CDR3 is 12 amino acids. V was clipped by 5 bases and J by 1 base, with 5 bases between them. The CDR3 DNA reads as TGTGCCACCAGCGGGGGCCAAGAGACCCAGTACTTC. It translates to CATSGGQETQYF.

V is TRBV30 and J is TRBJ1-1, with TRBD1 identical over 7 bases. CDR3 length: 12 amino acids. V lost 5 bases, J lost 4 bases, and 4 bases stayed unmatched. The germline gives CDR1 GTSNPN, CDR2 SVGIG (reference sequence). The CDR3 nucleotides are TGTGCCTGGGACAGGGTGAGCACTGAAGCTTTCTTT. It is translated as CAWDRVSTEAFF.

This clone occurred once. V usage is TRBV29-1 and J usage is TRBJ2-7; 8 bases align to TRBD1. The CDR3 contains 14 residues. CDR1 is SQVTM, CDR2 ANQGSEA, per germline. The V segment lost 4 bases and the J segment 1 base; nucleotides outside the gene matches: 6. This CDR3 is CSVGTGILSYEQYF. The CDR3 DNA reads TGCAGCGTTGGGACAGGGATTTTGTCCTACGAGCAGTACTTC.

The chain recombines TRBV29-1 with TRBJ2-5; 7 nucleotides match TRBD2. The germline gives CDR1 SQVTM, CDR2 ANQGSEA. The ends lost 7 bases at V and 5 bases at J; junction bases unmatched: 13. The CDR3 runs to 14 residues. The CDR3 here is CSETAGGRGETQYF. CDR3 nucleotides: TGCAGCGAGACGGCCGGCGGGAGAGGGGAGACCCAGTACTTC.

There are a few counts of this clone. The chain recombines TRBV6-1 with TRBJ2-1; 9 positions agree with TRBD1. The CDR3 has 17 amino acids. The germline gives CDR1 MNHNS, CDR2 SASEGT. Germline trimming cut 1 base from V and 10 bases from J; bases unmatched to any gene: 14. In DNA, the CDR3 is TGTGCCAGCAGTGAAGGAGGGACAGGGACCCCCCTCGAGGAGCAGTTCTTC. This translates into CASSEGGTGTPLEEQFF.

The chain uses TRBV7-9 and TRBJ2-1; TRBD2 matches at 8 bases. The CDR3 is 16 residues long. V trimming: 5 bases; J trimming: 5 bases; junction bases outside the gene matches: 11. Germline-derived CDR1 and CDR2 are SEHNR and FQNEAQ (reference sequence). The CDR3 reads CASSQPGTRGHNEQFF. CDR3 sequence (DNA): TGTGCCAGCAGCCAGCCCGGGACTAGGGGCCACAATGAGCAGTTCTTC. Variable domain in full (rest from reference TRBV7-9 and TRBJ2-1): DTGVSQNPRHKITKRGQNVTFRCDPISEHNRLYWYRQTLGQGPEFLTYFQNEAQLEKSRLLSDRFSAERPKGSFSTLEIQRTEQGDSAMYLCASSQPGTRGHNEQFFGPGTRLTVL.

This chain connects TRBV2 to TRBJ2-3; D call uncertain. CDR3 length equals 13 residues. V was shortened by 9 bases and J by 2 bases, with 12 bases between the two germline ends. Germline V gene data show CDR1 as SNHLY and CDR2 as FYNNEI. The CDR3 loop is CARNLGITDTQYF. CDR3 sequence (DNA): TGTGCCAGGAATTTGGGGATCACAGATACGCAGTATTTT.

There are a few counts of this clone. This chain links TRBV28 with TRBJ2-7; TRBD1 aligns across 7 bases. The germline CDR1 and CDR2 sequences are MDHEN and SYDVKM. After removal of 5 bases from V and 2 bases from J, the junction contained 9 bases not matched to a gene. The CDR3 has 15 amino acids. CDR3 sequence reads: CASSPPGRGTYEQYF. The CDR3 DNA reads TGTGCCAGCAGTCCCCCCGGCAGGGGGACCTACGAGCAGTACTTC.

This clone occurred a few times. The J gene is TRBJ2-1, the V gene TRBV7-8, with a possible D match to TRBD1 (6 bases). This CDR3 comprises 13 residues. The germline CDR1 and CDR2 sequences are SGHVS and FQNEAQ. Trimming stripped 5 bases from V and 9 bases from J, with 14 bases between. The CDR3 DNA follows: TGTGCCAGCAGCCGAGGGGGTCGCGGTGAGCAGTTCTTC. Protein sequence: CASSRGGRGEQFF.

The V gene is TRBV28, the J gene TRBJ1-1; 9 positions agree with TRBD1. The CDR3 extends over 17 amino acids. After removal of 7 bases from V and 0 bases from J, the junction contained 12 bases not matched to a gene. CDR1 MDHEN and CDR2 SYDVKM come from the germline V gene. The CDR3 DNA follows: TGTGCCAGCACCGTTCCCGGGGGACAGGGATTGAACACTGAAGCTTTCTTT. Protein product: CASTVPGGQGLNTEAFF.

The chain recombines TRBV2 with TRBJ2-2, with 11 nucleotides matching TRBD1. Looked up from germline, CDR1 is SNHLY and CDR2 is FYNNEI. Trimming at V came to 4 bases and at J to 6 bases, leaving 7 bases not matched to a gene. The CDR3 covers 16 residues. CDR3 in DNA: TGTGCCAGCAGTGTCAGGACAGGGGGCGAGGCCGGGGAGCTGTTTTTT. It codes for CASSVRTGGEAGELFF.

The chain has TRBV30 and TRBJ2-1; 11 nucleotides match TRBD1. The V segment lost 5 bases and the J segment 3 bases; nucleotides outside the gene matches: 12. This CDR3 is 17 amino acids long. Germline values: CDR1 GTSNPN, CDR2 SVGIG (reference sequence). This CDR3 reads CAWWDRGKAGGYNEQFF. CDR3 in DNA: TGTGCCTGGTGGGACAGGGGGAAAGCGGGAGGCTACAATGAGCAGTTCTTC.

The rearrangement uses TRBV2 and TRBJ2-7; TRBD1 matches at 11 bases. Germline V CDR1 and CDR2: SNHLY, FYNNEI. Unmatched junction bases numbered 4, after V lost 6 bases and J lost 6 bases. The CDR3 spans 13 residues. The CDR3: CASRGQGVLEQYF. In DNA, the CDR3 is TGTGCCAGCAGGGGACAGGGGGTACTCGAGCAGTACTTC.

This sequence joins TRBV9 and TRBJ2-1; D perhaps matches TRBD1 (5 bases). With 2 bases removed from V and 7 bases from J, the gap between germline ends came to 19 bases. Germline CDR1 reads SGDLS; CDR2 reads YYNGEE. The CDR3 length is 16 residues. The CDR3 DNA is TGTGCCAGCAGCGTCAGGGCCGGGCTACGAAGTAATGAGCAGTTCTTC. It specifies CASSVRAGLRSNEQFF.

Details on this clone: This specimen includes other DNA sequences encoding the same CDR3. The gene calls are TRBV29-1 and TRBJ1-1, with 9 bases fitting TRBD1. The germline CDR1 and CDR2 sequences are SQVTM and ANQGSEA. The CDR3 runs to 13 residues. The trim removed 7 bases at V and 0 bases at J, leaving 3 bases unmatched. CDR3 loop: CSAGTGLNTEAFF. CDR3 DNA sequence: TGCAGCGCCGGGACAGGGTTGAACACTGAAGCTTTCTTT.

This clone was seen more than once but under ten times. The chain combines TRBV14 with TRBJ1-1, with 11 nucleotides matching TRBD1. Germline CDR1 reads SGHDN; CDR2 reads FVKESK. J gave up 10 bases and V 3 bases, and 4 bases lay outside the gene matches. CDR3 length equals 13 residues. CDR3 coding DNA: TGTGCCAGCAGCCAGGGGACAGGGGGAACAGCTTTCTTT. It yields the protein CASSQGTGGTAFF.

V and J are TRBV7-8 and TRBJ1-2; D ambiguous. The CDR3 spans 15 residues. CDR1 and CDR2 (germline): SGHVS, FQNEAQ. Trimming left V 0 bases short and J 5 bases short, with 13 bases between. The CDR3 DNA sequence: TGTGCCAGCAGCTTAGCCCCTACAAACTCTTATGGCTACACCTTC. Its translation is CASSLAPTNSYGYTF.

This chain joins TRBV7-3 and TRBJ2-1; D unclear. Germline-derived CDR1 and CDR2 are SGHTA and FQGTGA. The CDR3 is 11 amino acids. Trimming took off 7 bases at V and 5 bases at J, with 6 bases between the two ends. The CDR3 coding sequence is TGTGCCAGCAACGTGAACAATGAGCAGTTCTTC. Encoded protein: CASNVNNEQFF.

The CDR3 sequence: CAISSLQETQYF. In DNA form, the CDR3 reads TGTGCCATCTCTAGCCTCCAAGAGACCCAGTACTTC. The V call is TRBV10-3, the J call TRBJ2-5, with D perhaps TRBD2 (5 bases). Trimming removed 8 bases at V and 1 base at J, with 8 bases between. Germline-derived CDR1 and CDR2 are ENHRY and SYGVKD. CDR3 length: 12 amino acids.

This chain joins TRBV11-2 and TRBJ2-7; no firm D call. CDR3 length: 13 residues. The V and J ends lost 5 bases and 7 bases respectively, with 15 bases between them. Germline values: CDR1 SGHAT, CDR2 FQNNGV. CDR3 amino acids: CASSQHERWEQYF. The CDR3 DNA sequence: TGTGCCAGCAGCCAACATGAGAGGTGGGAGCAGTACTTC.

The J gene is TRBJ2-1, the V gene TRBV7-9; 16 bases match TRBD2. The CDR3 sequence is 19 residues long. The J segment lost 1 base and the V segment lost 6 bases, leaving 9 bases of the junction unmatched. Germline assignment: CDR1 SEHNR and CDR2 FQNEAQ (reference sequence). This chain's CDR3 is CASRYGTSGRAESYNEQFF. The DNA of the CDR3 is TGTGCCAGCAGATACGGGACTAGCGGGAGGGCCGAGTCCTACAATGAGCAGTTCTTC. Together with reference TRBV7-9 and TRBJ2-1, the CDR3 gives the full variable domain: DTGVSQNPRHKITKRGQNVTFRCDPISEHNRLYWYRQTLGQGPEFLTYFQNEAQLEKSRLLSDRFSAERPKGSFSTLEIQRTEQGDSAMYLCASRYGTSGRAESYNEQFFGPGTRLTVL.

The chain combines TRBV9 with TRBJ1-2; 12 bases fit TRBD1. J gave up 7 bases and V 3 bases, and 10 bases lay outside the gene matches. The germline gives CDR1 SGDLS, CDR2 YYNGEE. The length of the CDR3 is 16 residues. CDR3 nucleotides: TGTGCCAGCAGCGCCCGTCCCGGGACAGGGGGCGGTGGCTACACCTTC. Its translation: CASSARPGTGGGGYTF.

This clone came up a few times. V gene TRBV29-1 combines with J gene TRBJ1-1; D remains ambiguous. The CDR3 is 12 residues long. Germline values: CDR1 SQVTM, CDR2 ANQGSEA. V lost 6 bases to trimming and J lost 1 base, with 9 bases between them. In DNA form, the CDR3 reads TGCAGCGTCGGACGACAGAACACTGAAGCTTTCTTT. It yields the protein CSVGRQNTEAFF.

This chain uses TRBV9 with TRBJ2-2; 8 positions agree with TRBD2. The CDR3 loop spans 15 amino acids. Germline values: CDR1 SGDLS, CDR2 YYNGEE. J gave up 4 bases and V 0 bases, and 2 bases lay outside the gene matches. CDR3 region: CASSVGLAGTGELFF. DNA for the CDR3: TGTGCCAGCAGCGTAGGTCTAGCGGGCACCGGGGAGCTGTTTTTT.

This clone has just a few counts. The chain combines TRBV27 with TRBJ1-2; tentative D call: TRBD1 (5 bases). The CDR3 totals 16 residues. Germline V gene sequence: CDR1 MNHEY, CDR2 SMNVEV (reference sequence). The germline V and J ends were trimmed by 6 bases and 6 bases, with 23 bases remaining between them. The chain's CDR3 is CASRLMPGTAKDGYTF. As DNA, the CDR3 is TGTGCCAGCAGACTCATGCCCGGGACGGCTAAGGATGGCTACACCTTC.

This clone showed up just a few times. The CDR3: CASSLSGKNIQYF. The CDR3 DNA reads TGTGCCAGCAGTTTATCCGGAAAAAACATTCAGTACTTC. The genes are TRBV28 and TRBJ2-4; D uncertain. This CDR3 contains 13 residues. V was cut by 1 base and J by 4 bases, with 5 bases left in between. Germline V gene sequence: CDR1 MDHEN, CDR2 SYDVKM.

This clone was recorded a few times. The V gene is TRBV5-1, the J gene TRBJ2-3; 8 nucleotides agree with TRBD1. The CDR3 length is 16 residues. V shed 4 bases, J shed 1 base, and the junction held 8 bases outside the gene matches. In germline, CDR1 is SGHRS, CDR2 YFSETQ. The CDR3 DNA reads as TGCGCCAGCAGCAGCGGACAGGGACCCCGCACAGATACGCAGTATTTT. Amino acid sequence: CASSSGQGPRTDTQYF. Full variable domain (rest looked up from reference TRBV5-1 and TRBJ2-3): KAGVTQTPRYLIKTRGQQVTLSCSPISGHRSVSWYQQTPGQGLQFLFEYFSETQRNKGNFPGRFSGRQFSNSRSEMNVSTLELGDSALYLCASSSGQGPRTDTQYFGPGTRLTVL.

J is TRBJ1-1 and V is TRBV29-1; D not resolved. The CDR3 is 15 residues long. Trimming removed 7 bases at V and 0 bases at J, with 18 bases between. From germline, CDR1 is SQVTM and CDR2 ANQGSEA. CDR3 region: CSAIPLDGLNTEAFF. CDR3 bases: TGCAGCGCTATTCCCTTGGACGGCCTGAACACTGAAGCTTTCTTT.